The rows below give T cell receptor beta chains drawn from one sample of a study of T cells expressing NK-cell markers. For each CDR3 protein, TCRdb gives one entry from its re-call of the 5' RACE reads, without DNA. The table counts approximately 170,000 distinct CDR3 sequences; about 19% lies in the top ten. What was sequenced was blood T cells: a sorted CD56 or NKG2C T cell subset, CD4+ or CD8+ T cells, or bulk PBMC T cells (not recorded which). The receptors shown here come from a man aged 18-75 years in good health. Both conserved end residues are part of each CDR3.

v_call: TRBV2; j_call: TRBJ2-1; cdr3_aa: CASSKDRGLDNEQFF
v_call: TRBV4-2; j_call: TRBJ2-1; cdr3_aa: CASSPPTIYNEQFF
v_call: TRBV6-5; j_call: TRBJ2-7; cdr3_aa: CASSYTGTSGGPYYEQYF
v_call: TRBV5-1; j_call: TRBJ2-1; cdr3_aa: CASSLANFFSGNNEQFF
v_call: TRBV5-1; j_call: TRBJ2-7; cdr3_aa: CASSLDEPAYEQYF
v_call: TRBV2; j_call: TRBJ2-5; cdr3_aa: CASMGAGEETQYF
v_call: TRBV2; j_call: TRBJ2-3; cdr3_aa: CAKSSGGSADTQYF
v_call: TRBV5-1; j_call: TRBJ1-1; cdr3_aa: CASSSTQGVTEAFF
v_call: TRBV28; j_call: TRBJ1-4; cdr3_aa: CASSYLQENEKLFF
v_call: TRBV6-1; j_call: TRBJ2-3; cdr3_aa: CASRKDRGPFTSTDTQYF
v_call: TRBV20-1; j_call: TRBJ2-1; cdr3_aa: CSAGPGTTHYNEQFF
v_call: TRBV28; j_call: TRBJ1-5; cdr3_aa: CASRSDSSGQPQHF
v_call: TRBV15; j_call: TRBJ1-6; cdr3_aa: CATSRDSGAGGSPLHF
v_call: TRBV7-2; j_call: TRBJ2-7; cdr3_aa: CASSLRRGATGYEQYF
v_call: TRBV28; j_call: TRBJ2-3; cdr3_aa: CASSLEWTSGLDTQYF
v_call: TRBV7-8; j_call: TRBJ2-5; cdr3_aa: CASSLLAVAGQETQYF
v_call: TRBV5-1; j_call: TRBJ2-1; cdr3_aa: CASSFGWGGSYNEQFF
v_call: TRBV9; j_call: TRBJ2-3; cdr3_aa: CASSGRTSATADYTDTQYF
v_call: TRBV9; j_call: TRBJ2-2; cdr3_aa: CASSDLALGGRTGELFF
v_call: TRBV7-8; j_call: TRBJ2-3; cdr3_aa: CASSLVVDSTDTQYF
v_call: TRBV27; j_call: TRBJ1-4; cdr3_aa: CASGSRDGNEKLFF
v_call: TRBV27; j_call: TRBJ2-3; cdr3_aa: CASSSLLDGSGDTQYF
v_call: TRBV13; j_call: TRBJ1-1; cdr3_aa: CASSTTKGGENTEAFF
v_call: TRBV7-7; j_call: TRBJ1-1; cdr3_aa: CASSPFPGRENTEAFF
v_call: TRBV7-8; j_call: TRBJ2-3; cdr3_aa: CASSLVRQGTHTDTQYF
v_call: TRBV28; j_call: TRBJ2-7; cdr3_aa: CASTFRNRDWNSYEQYF
v_call: TRBV27; j_call: TRBJ1-5; cdr3_aa: CASSLGLGQPQHF